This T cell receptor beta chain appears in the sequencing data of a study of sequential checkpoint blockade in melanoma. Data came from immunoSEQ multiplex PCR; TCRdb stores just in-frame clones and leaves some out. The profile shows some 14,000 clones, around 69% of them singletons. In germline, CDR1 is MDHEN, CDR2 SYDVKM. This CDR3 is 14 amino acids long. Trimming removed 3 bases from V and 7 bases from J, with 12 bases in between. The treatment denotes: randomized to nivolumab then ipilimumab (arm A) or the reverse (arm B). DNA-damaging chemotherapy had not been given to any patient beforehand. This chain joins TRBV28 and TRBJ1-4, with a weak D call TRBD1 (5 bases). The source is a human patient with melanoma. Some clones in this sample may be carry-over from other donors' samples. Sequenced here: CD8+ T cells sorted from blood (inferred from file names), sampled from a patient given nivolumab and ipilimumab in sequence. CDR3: CASSLGREAEKLFF. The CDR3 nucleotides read TGTGCCAGCAGTTTGGGCAGGGAGGCTGAAAAACTGTTTTTT.